The 17 T cell receptor beta chains below come from one sample, sequenced in a study of cytomegalovirus exposure and HLA in healthy donors. Measured with immunoSEQ multiplex PCR; TCRdb has only the in-frame clones, and not every one. Of under 200,000 clones detected, roughly nine tenths appear once; the ten largest clones hold 4% to 4.5%. Material: PBMCs. All receptors come from a man between 18 and 35 years old in good health and CMV-seropositive.

This clone was seen a single time. This sequence joins TRBV2 and TRBJ2-3; 13 bases map to TRBD2. J lost 2 bases, V lost 4 bases, and 3 bases had no gene match. Germline V lookup: CDR1 SNHLY, CDR2 FYNNEI. This CDR3 has 16 amino acids. CDR3 bases: TGTGCCAGCAGTGCTGGGACTAGCGGGATCACAGATACGCAGTATTTT. This codes for CASSAGTSGITDTQYF. Variable domain in full (rest from reference TRBV2 and TRBJ2-3): EPEVTQTPSHQVTQMGQEVILRCVPISNHLYFYWYRQILGQKVEFLVSFYNNEISEKSEIFDDQFSVERPDGSNFTLKIRSTKLEDSAMYFCASSAGTSGITDTQYFGPGTRLTVL.

The CDR3 is CASSLDRGRPGGYTF. The CDR3 DNA reads as TGTGCCAGCAGTTTGGACAGGGGGCGGCCGGGTGGCTACACCTTC. V and J are TRBV7-2 and TRBJ1-2; TRBD1 agrees at 11 bases. J lost 7 bases, V lost 6 bases, and 10 bases had no gene match. CDR1 is SGHTA and CDR2 is FQGNSA in the germline V gene. CDR3 length: 15 amino acids. Drawing the rest from reference TRBV7-2 and TRBJ1-2, the complete variable domain is GAGVSQSPSNKVTEKGKDVELRCDPISGHTALYWYRQSLGQGLEFLIYFQGNSAPDKSGLPSDRFSAERTGGSVSTLTIQRTQQEDSAVYLCASSLDRGRPGGYTFGSGTRLTVV.

The sample holds one count of this clone. V is TRBV5-1 and J is TRBJ1-5, with TRBD1 as a possible D gene (6 bases). Germline lookup yields CDR1 SGHRS and CDR2 YFSETQ. The CDR3 has 15 residues. The germline V and J ends were trimmed by 0 bases and 3 bases, with 10 bases remaining between them. CDR3 in DNA: TGCGCCAGCAGCTTGGAGGGGACAAACAATCAGCCCCAGCATTTT. Translation gives CASSLEGTNNQPQHF.

J is TRBJ1-5 and V is TRBV15; the D gene is possibly TRBD1 (5 bases). Germline V gene lookup returns CDR1 LNHNV and CDR2 YYDKDF (reference sequence). V lost 1 base and J 7 bases, leaving 11 bases between the germline ends. The CDR3 is 14 amino acids. The CDR3 region has the DNA TGTGCCACCAGCAGAGGACAGCAACGGCAGCCCCAGCATTTT. It yields the protein CATSRGQQRQPQHF.

The chain links TRBV28 to TRBJ1-2, with 7 bases that match TRBD1. The germline V gene has CDR1 MDHEN and CDR2 SYDVKM. Trimming cost V 5 bases and J 1 base; bases outside gene matches: 7. The CDR3 runs to 15 residues. DNA for the CDR3: TGTGCCAGCAGTCCAGGGGGACAGTTTAACTATGGCTACACCTTC. It specifies CASSPGGQFNYGYTF.

This chain connects TRBV2 to TRBJ2-5; a weak D match, TRBD2 (5 bases). With 2 bases removed from V and 6 bases from J, the gap between germline ends came to 7 bases. Germline CDR1 SNHLY, CDR2 FYNNEI. This CDR3 has 12 residues. The DNA of the CDR3 is TGTGCCAGCAGTGAACTAGCCCAGACCCAGTACTTC. Amino acids: CASSELAQTQYF.

This chain connects TRBV27 to TRBJ2-7; no definite D call. The CDR3 covers 13 residues. Between the trimmed V and J ends, which lost 2 bases and 5 bases, there was a span of 10 bases. Germline V gives CDR1 MNHEY, CDR2 SMNVEV (reference sequence). DNA of the CDR3: TGTGCCAGCAGTTTAGAGAGGTCGGACGAGCAGTACTTC. Translating gives CASSLERSDEQYF.

This chain uses TRBV9 with TRBJ2-5; possibly TRBD1 for D (5 bases). The CDR3 loop spans 13 amino acids. CDR1 and CDR2 (germline): SGDLS, YYNGEE. The ends were cut back, 4 bases at V and 4 bases at J, with 11 bases in the middle. CDR3 amino acids: CASSPAGLETQYF. The CDR3 DNA follows: TGTGCCAGCAGCCCGGCAGGGCTAGAGACCCAGTACTTC.

This clone was seen once. V and J are TRBV28 and TRBJ2-7; 8 nucleotides match TRBD1. The V gene's germline CDR1 is MDHEN and CDR2 SYDVKM. CDR3 length equals 15 residues. Trimming at V came to 5 bases and at J to 2 bases, leaving 8 bases not matched to a gene. The CDR3: CASSPTGGPTYEQYF. CDR3 in DNA: TGTGCCAGCAGTCCTACAGGGGGTCCTACCTACGAGCAGTACTTC.

The rearrangement uses TRBV4-1 and TRBJ2-5, with a possible D match to TRBD2 (6 bases). The length of the CDR3 is 16 residues. V gave up 1 base and J gave up 6 bases, with 18 bases separating them. Germline V CDR1 and CDR2: MGHRA, YSYEKL. The CDR3 spells CASSQVVSAGIQTQYF. CDR3 DNA: TGCGCCAGCAGCCAAGTCGTTTCGGCGGGAATTCAGACCCAGTACTTC.

The rearrangement joins TRBV19 to TRBJ2-7, with D perhaps matching TRBD1 (5 bases). This CDR3 comprises 14 residues. The germline gives CDR1 LNHDA, CDR2 SQIVND (reference sequence). The V and J ends lost 3 bases and 0 bases respectively, with 9 bases between them. As DNA, the CDR3 is TGTGCCAGTAGTATCGTAGACAGCTCCTACGAGCAGTACTTC. It specifies CASSIVDSSYEQYF. Filled out from reference TRBV19 and TRBJ2-7, the complete variable domain reads DGGITQSPKYLFRKEGQNVTLSCEQNLNHDAMYWYRQDPGQGLRLIYYSQIVNDFQKGDIAEGYSVSREKKESFPLTVTSAQKNPTAFYLCASSIVDSSYEQYFGPGTRLTVT.

This clone was counted between two and nine times. V and J are TRBV18 and TRBJ1-5; tentatively, D is TRBD1 (5 bases). The CDR3 sequence is 14 residues long. Germline lookup yields CDR1 KGHSH and CDR2 LQKENI. Trimming shortened V by 3 bases and J by 6 bases, and 12 bases separated the two germline ends. Here the CDR3 reads CASSPGQWGQPQHF. For the CDR3, the DNA is TGTGCCAGCTCACCGGGGCAGTGGGGTCAGCCCCAGCATTTT.

The chain recombines TRBV5-5 with TRBJ2-7, with D possibly matching TRBD1 (5 bases). The ends were cut back, 0 bases at V and 3 bases at J, with 13 bases in the middle. The CDR3 is 15 amino acids. Germline CDR1 reads SGHKS; CDR2 reads YYEKEE (reference sequence). The CDR3 loop is CASSLALTGLYEQYF. As DNA, the CDR3 is TGTGCCAGCAGCTTGGCCCTTACAGGTCTCTACGAGCAGTACTTC.

This chain uses TRBV9 with TRBJ1-2; D may be TRBD1 (6 bases). The CDR3 is 19 amino acids. Looked up from germline, CDR1 is SGDLS and CDR2 is YYNGEE. With 1 base removed from V and 0 bases from J, the gap between germline ends came to 22 bases. CDR3 DNA: TGTGCCAGCAGCGTAACGCAATTGGCCCACGGGACATCTAACTATGGCTACACCTTC. This codes for CASSVTQLAHGTSNYGYTF.

The chain joins TRBV10-3 to TRBJ1-5; 10 bases match TRBD1. J lost 6 bases, V lost 2 bases, and 10 bases had no gene match. The CDR3 is 17 residues long. CDR1 is ENHRY, CDR2 SYGVKD, per germline. The DNA of the CDR3 is TGTGCCATCAGTGAGAGAGCGGACAGGGGGTTAGGTCAGCCCCAGCATTTT. Protein product: CAISERADRGLGQPQHF.

This chain links TRBV29-1 with TRBJ1-1, with D possibly TRBD1 on 5 matching bases. The CDR3 has 11 residues. Trimming left V 4 bases short and J 8 bases short, with 11 bases between. From germline, CDR1 is SQVTM and CDR2 ANQGSEA. The CDR3 nucleotides read TGCAGCGTTGTTTCGGGGGGGGAAGCTTTCTTT. Translated, it gives CSVVSGGEAFF.

The chain is built from TRBV6-5 and TRBJ1-2; D gene uncertain. Trimming stripped 0 bases from V and 0 bases from J, with 11 bases between. The CDR3 is 16 residues long. Germline V lookup: CDR1 MNHEY, CDR2 SVGAGI. The CDR3 sequence: CASSYSVGFSNYGYTF. CDR3 sequence (DNA): TGTGCCAGCAGTTACTCGGTGGGCTTTTCTAACTATGGCTACACCTTC.